These 14 T cell receptor beta chains share one sample of origin, sequenced in a study of cytomegalovirus exposure and HLA in healthy donors. The primer mix had 60 Vbeta and 13 Jbeta primers. TCRdb keeps only in-frame clones here, not all; method: immunoSEQ multiplex PCR. There are about 220,000 clones in the sample; about three quarters occur only once, and approximately 1.8% lies in the top ten. Source material: PBMCs. Receptors were obtained from a male donor in good health and CMV-seronegative.

This clone was seen a few times. The V and J genes are TRBV10-3 and TRBJ2-7; TRBD1 aligns across 9 bases. CDR1 and CDR2 (germline): ENHRY, SYGVKD. CDR3 length: 16 amino acids. Trimming took 6 bases from V and 2 from J; bases not matched to a gene: 11. CDR3 sequence reads: CAISLSGQGIPYEQYF. Here the CDR3 DNA reads TGTGCCATCAGCCTCTCGGGACAGGGAATCCCCTACGAGCAGTACTTC.

The chain recombines TRBV7-9 with TRBJ2-7, with no clear D. Looked up from germline, CDR1 is SEHNR and CDR2 is FQNEAQ (reference sequence). V lost 1 base, J lost 3 bases, and 10 bases lay in between. There are 14 residues in the CDR3. The CDR3 DNA follows: TGTGCCAGCAGCTTAGGGTCGGGTCGCTACGAGCAGTACTTC. Translation: CASSLGSGRYEQYF.

The rearrangement joins TRBV10-3 to TRBJ2-2, with 8 bases aligning to TRBD2. Germline V gene data show CDR1 as ENHRY and CDR2 as SYGVKD. The V and J ends lost 6 bases and 4 bases, in that order; junction bases with no gene match: 13. This CDR3 contains 17 residues. For the CDR3, the DNA is TGTGCCATCAGGAGTTCAGCGGGAGATGTGAGCACCGGGGAGCTGTTTTTT. As protein: CAIRSSAGDVSTGELFF.

In its sample, this clone was seen once. The chain is built from TRBV28 and TRBJ2-5; 9 bases match TRBD1. V shed 3 bases, J shed 5 bases, and the junction held 7 bases outside the gene matches. CDR3 length equals 15 residues. CDR1 is MDHEN, CDR2 SYDVKM, per germline. CDR3 in DNA: TGTGCCAGCAGTTTTGGGGACAGGGATACGGAGACCCAGTACTTC. Its translation: CASSFGDRDTETQYF.

The V call is TRBV10-2, the J call TRBJ2-7; maybe TRBD1 (6 bases). Germline V gene lookup returns CDR1 WSHSY and CDR2 SAAADI. This CDR3 is 15 amino acids long. V lost 2 bases to trimming and J lost 3 bases, with 14 bases between them. Here the CDR3 reads CASSEHSGTYYEQYF. The CDR3 DNA is TGCGCCAGCAGTGAGCACTCCGGGACATACTACGAGCAGTACTTC.

The rearrangement links TRBV27 to TRBJ2-1, with 12 bases aligning to TRBD2. CDR1 is MNHEY and CDR2 is SMNVEV in the germline V gene (reference sequence). The CDR3 runs to 16 residues. The J segment lost 9 bases and the V segment lost 2 bases, leaving 8 bases of the junction unmatched. The CDR3 region is CASSLRASGRAFEQFF. The CDR3 nucleotides are TGTGCCAGCAGTTTAAGGGCTAGCGGGAGGGCATTTGAGCAGTTCTTC.

This chain links TRBV15 with TRBJ1-1; no reliable D call. The CDR3 loop spans 15 amino acids. V shed 1 base and J shed 1 base, with 10 bases lying between them. The germline V gene encodes CDR1 LNHNV and CDR2 YYDKDF (reference sequence). This CDR3 is CATSRGGYGNTEAFF. The DNA for the CDR3 is TGTGCCACCAGCAGAGGAGGGTACGGGAACACTGAAGCTTTCTTT. The full variable domain, rest sourced from reference TRBV15 and TRBJ1-1, is DAMVIQNPRYQVTQFGKPVTLSCSQTLNHNVMYWYQQKSSQAPKLLFHYYDKDFNNEADTPDNFQSRRPNTSFCFLDIRSPGLGDTAMYLCATSRGGYGNTEAFFGQGTRLTVV.

The J gene is TRBJ2-1, the V gene TRBV29-1; D uncertain. The ends were cut back, 4 bases at V and 3 bases at J, with 4 bases in the middle. Germline V lookup: CDR1 SQVTM, CDR2 ANQGSEA. The CDR3 consists of 11 residues. For the CDR3, the DNA is TGCAGCGTTGGCGACTACAATGAGCAGTTCTTC. Protein sequence: CSVGDYNEQFF.

The V gene is TRBV7-3, the J gene TRBJ2-3; D may be TRBD1 (5 bases). The CDR3 spans 14 residues. Between the trimmed V and J ends, which lost 5 bases and 2 bases, there was a span of 11 bases. CDR1 and CDR2 from the germline V gene are SGHTA and FQGTGA. The CDR3 here is CASSPRATTDTQYF. As DNA, the CDR3 is TGTGCCAGCAGCCCCAGGGCTACCACAGATACGCAGTATTTT.

V usage is TRBV25-1 and J usage is TRBJ2-2, with D possibly being TRBD1 (5 bases). Trimming shortened V by 3 bases and J by 6 bases, and 11 bases separated the two germline ends. Germline V gene data show CDR1 as MGHDK and CDR2 as SYGVNS. The CDR3 consists of 14 residues. The CDR3 DNA follows: TGTGCCAGCAGTGACAGGGATGGGTCCGGGGAGCTGTTTTTT. It translates to CASSDRDGSGELFF.

Notes on this clone: Distinct nucleotide sequences in the sample also encode this CDR3. The chain is built from TRBV10-3 and TRBJ2-3; D unclear. The CDR3 runs to 14 residues. From germline, CDR1 is ENHRY and CDR2 SYGVKD. The germline V and J ends were trimmed by 0 bases and 1 base, with 5 bases remaining between them. CDR3 nucleotide sequence: TGTGCCATCAGTGAGTCAACAGGCACAGATACGCAGTATTTT. It encodes CAISESTGTDTQYF.

The chain is built from TRBV29-1 and TRBJ1-5; TRBD1 aligns across 7 bases. There are 13 residues in the CDR3. Germline lookup yields CDR1 SQVTM and CDR2 ANQGSEA. Unmatched junction bases numbered 4, after V lost 4 bases and J lost 4 bases. The CDR3 reads CSVGQGVNQPQHF. Here the CDR3 DNA reads TGCAGCGTTGGACAGGGAGTAAATCAGCCCCAGCATTTT. The whole variable domain, filled in from reference TRBV29-1 and TRBJ1-5, reads SAVISQKPSRDICQRGTSLTIQCQVDSQVTMMFWYRQQPGQSLTLIATANQGSEATYESGFVIDKFPISRPNLTFSTLTVSNMSPEDSSIYLCSVGQGVNQPQHFGDGTRLSIL.

The chain couples TRBV7-9 to TRBJ2-1; maybe TRBD2 (7 bases). Germline CDR1 reads SEHNR; CDR2 reads FQNEAQ (reference sequence). The V end was cut by 5 bases, the J end by 0 bases, with 14 bases between. The CDR3 covers 16 residues. The CDR3 loop is CASSARGGSSYNEQFF. CDR3 in DNA: TGTGCCAGCAGCGCTAGGGGGGGGAGCTCCTACAATGAGCAGTTCTTC.

The gene calls are TRBV9 and TRBJ1-6, with D unresolved. In germline, CDR1 is SGDLS, CDR2 YYNGEE. The CDR3 runs to 16 residues. V was clipped by 4 bases and J by 6 bases, with 17 bases between them. The CDR3 loop reads CASSLDIRVSNSPLHF. CDR3 in DNA: TGTGCCAGCAGCCTGGATATTCGGGTTTCTAATTCACCCCTCCACTTT.